These T cell receptor beta chains were read from a single sample in a study of response to subunit inactivated influenza vaccine. Via MiXCR, TCRdb re-called the RT-PCR reads, giving one row per CDR3 protein. The sample yields some 520,000 distinct CDR3 sequences, 15% to 20% seen once. The source was CD4+ T cells sorted from PBMCs, collected around 25 months after vaccination. The receptors stem from a man aged 45-69 years who received an inactivated influenza vaccine. Each CDR3 is given without its conserved first and last residue. D genes are given only for firm matches. Rows give clone size only sometimes, using once, few, many, or a class for an expanded clone.

V	J	size	D	CDR3
TRBV29-1	TRBJ1-2	-	-	SADGGFANYGYT
TRBV10-3	TRBJ2-5	many	-	AISESGETQY
TRBV29-1	TRBJ2-2	-	TRBD1	SVGTGGTGELF
TRBV20-1	TRBJ2-2	few	TRBD2	SASTGTSRVGELF
TRBV12-3/TRBV12-4	TRBJ2-6	-	-	ASSLASGAGANVLT
TRBV20-1	TRBJ2-6	-	-	SALESSGANVLT
TRBV5-6	TRBJ1-5	few	-	ASSWGRSQPQH
TRBV27	TRBJ2-7	-	TRBD2	ASSRLTSVGFEQY
TRBV28	TRBJ2-3	few	TRBD2	ASSPLSGRAVNTQY
TRBV6-1	TRBJ2-7	few	TRBD1	ASSGTEPYEQY
TRBV15	TRBJ1-5	few	-	ATGRLVNNQPQH
TRBV27	TRBJ1-4	many	-	ASSLSGGRGKLF